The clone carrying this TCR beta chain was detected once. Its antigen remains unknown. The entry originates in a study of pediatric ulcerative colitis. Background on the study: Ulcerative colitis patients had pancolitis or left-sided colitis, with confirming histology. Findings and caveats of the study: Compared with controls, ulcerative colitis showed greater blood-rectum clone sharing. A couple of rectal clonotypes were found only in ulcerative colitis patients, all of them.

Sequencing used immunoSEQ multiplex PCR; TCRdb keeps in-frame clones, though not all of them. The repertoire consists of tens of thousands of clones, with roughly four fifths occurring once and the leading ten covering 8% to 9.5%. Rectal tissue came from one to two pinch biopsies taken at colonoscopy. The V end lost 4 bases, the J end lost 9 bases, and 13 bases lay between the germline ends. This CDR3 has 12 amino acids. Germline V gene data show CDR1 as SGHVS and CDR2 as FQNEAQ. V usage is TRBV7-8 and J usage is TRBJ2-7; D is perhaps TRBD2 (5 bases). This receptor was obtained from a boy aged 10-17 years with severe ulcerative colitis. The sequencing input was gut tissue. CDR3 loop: CASSSQLEGQYF. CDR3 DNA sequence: TGTGCCAGCAGCTCTCAGCTCGAGGGGCAGTACTTC. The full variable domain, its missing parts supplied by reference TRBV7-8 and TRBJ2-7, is GAGVSQSPRYKVAKRGQDVALRCDPISGHVSLFWYQQALGQGPEFLTYFQNEAQLDKSGLPSDRFFAERPEGSVSTLKIQRTQQEDSAVYLCASSSQLEGQYFGPGTRLTVT.